This T cell receptor beta chain was found in a study of control samples from healthy donors and cancer patients. Germline-derived CDR1 and CDR2 are MNHEY and SMNVEV (reference sequence). The CDR3 is made up of 15 amino acids. V lost 3 bases and J lost 6; bases outside the gene matches: 5. TCRdb keeps only in-frame clones here, not all; method: immunoSEQ multiplex PCR. The sample records approximately 89,000 clones, approximately 86% being singletons. The chain links TRBV27 to TRBJ1-6; 7 nucleotides align to TRBD1. Material for sequencing was blood. This clonotype was sampled from a man under 40 in good health. CDR3 protein: CASSFSGQLNSPLHF. For the CDR3, the DNA is TGTGCCAGCAGTTTCTCGGGACAGCTTAATTCACCCCTCCACTTT.